The 18 T cell receptor beta chains listed next were all sequenced from one sample in a study of cytomegalovirus exposure and HLA in healthy donors (TCRdb year 2017). The library was prepared using the immunoSEQ multiplex PCR assay. TCRdb holds this immuneACCESS table with in-frame rearrangements only. Some clones are missing; in checked studies, unresolved V genes explain under half, and the rest has no known cause. This sample gives about 56,000 clones in total; approximately 93% of them show up just once. The ten biggest clones cover roughly 1.7% of the sample. The specimen sequenced was PBMCs. The source is a woman younger than 35 in good health and CMV-seropositive.

The chain employs TRBV15 and TRBJ2-1; 8 bases map to TRBD1. The length of the CDR3 is 19 residues. From germline, CDR1 is LNHNV and CDR2 YYDKDF (reference sequence). The V segment lost 0 bases and the J segment 4 bases; nucleotides outside the gene matches: 14. This CDR3 is CATSREPAHPTGEYNEQFF. CDR3 in DNA: TGTGCCACCAGCAGAGAACCGGCCCACCCGACAGGGGAGTACAATGAGCAGTTCTTC.

The chain carries TRBV7-8 and TRBJ2-3; D uncertain. The germline V gene has CDR1 SGHVS and CDR2 FQNEAQ. The CDR3 sequence is 14 residues long. The V end lost 1 base, the J end lost 1 base, and 6 bases lay between the germline ends. The CDR3 region is CASSLGRGTDTQYF. The CDR3 DNA is TGTGCCAGCAGCTTAGGACGGGGCACAGATACGCAGTATTTT.

This clone has only one observation. The V call is TRBV11-3, the J call TRBJ1-1; a weak D match, TRBD1 (5 bases). This CDR3 comprises 13 residues. Deletions cut 4 bases from V and 2 bases from J, with 8 bases between. Germline assignment: CDR1 SGHNT and CDR2 YENEEA. In nucleotides, the CDR3 is TGTGCCAGCAGCTGGGGCAGAAACACTGAAGCTTTCTTT. It is translated as CASSWGRNTEAFF.

The V and J genes are TRBV7-9 and TRBJ2-1; TRBD2 agrees at 7 bases. The V segment lost 5 bases and the J segment 0 bases; nucleotides outside the gene matches: 4. This CDR3 spans 15 amino acids. Germline CDR1 reads SEHNR; CDR2 reads FQNEAQ (reference sequence). The chain's CDR3 is CASSERGGSYNEQFF. The DNA of the CDR3 is TGTGCCAGCAGCGAACGCGGGGGCTCCTACAATGAGCAGTTCTTC.

This clone was counted a single time. The gene calls are TRBV2 and TRBJ1-5, with 9 bases lining up with TRBD1. This CDR3 comprises 15 residues. The germline V gene has CDR1 SNHLY and CDR2 FYNNEI. V was clipped by 4 bases and J by 4 bases; unmatched bases: 5. The CDR3 region has the DNA TGTGCCAGCAGTGGGCCGACAGGGGGTAATCAGCCCCAGCATTTT. Translation gives CASSGPTGGNQPQHF.

The V gene is TRBV7-2, the J gene TRBJ2-4; 7 nucleotides agree with TRBD2. Unmatched junction bases numbered 13, after V lost 2 bases and J lost 0 bases. Germline lookup yields CDR1 SGHTA and CDR2 FQGNSA. This CDR3 region has 19 residues. CDR3 sequence: CASSLRLGGGRLAKNIQYF. The CDR3 DNA follows: TGTGCCAGCAGCTTAAGGCTGGGGGGGGGACGTCTAGCCAAAAACATTCAGTACTTC.

The V call is TRBV4-3, the J call TRBJ1-1; D is unresolved. V lost 1 base to trimming and J lost 0 bases, with 9 bases between them. The germline gives CDR1 LGHNA, CDR2 YSLEER. This CDR3 contains 15 residues. CDR3 in DNA: TGCGCCAGCAGCCAAGTTCTCGCGGTGAACACTGAAGCTTTCTTT. As protein: CASSQVLAVNTEAFF.

This clone has a single count. The chain's CDR3 is CASKRLFGGVMNTEAFF. DNA for the CDR3: TGTGCCTCGAAGCGGCTTTTTGGAGGGGTTATGAACACTGAAGCTTTCTTT. V is TRBV19 and J is TRBJ1-1; a possible D gene is TRBD1 (5 bases). CDR3 length equals 17 residues. The germline V gene has CDR1 LNHDA and CDR2 SQIVND (reference sequence). The V and J ends lost 11 bases and 0 bases respectively, with 25 bases between them.

This clone was detected only a few times. The chain is built from TRBV9 and TRBJ2-3, with a tentative D call TRBD1 (5 bases). Germline CDR1 is SGDLS and CDR2 is YYNGEE. This CDR3 has 16 residues. Trimming removed 2 bases at V and 0 bases at J, with 13 bases between. CDR3 nucleotides: TGTGCCAGCAGCGTGGACAATTCTCCTAGCACAGATACGCAGTATTTT. Its translation: CASSVDNSPSTDTQYF.

This clone was seen a single time. The chain employs TRBV20-1 and TRBJ1-2; perhaps TRBD1 as D (5 bases). CDR3 length: 11 residues. V shed 5 bases and J shed 8 bases, with 12 bases lying between them. The germline V gene has CDR1 DFQATT and CDR2 SNEGSKA (reference sequence). The CDR3: CSAHSREGYTF. The CDR3 region has the DNA TGCAGTGCTCACTCCAGGGAAGGCTACACCTTC.

The chain carries TRBV6-5 and TRBJ1-1; D remains unclear. The CDR3 covers 11 residues. With 7 bases removed from V and 8 bases from J, the gap between germline ends came to 11 bases. CDR1 is MNHEY, CDR2 SVGAGI, per germline. Here the CDR3 DNA reads TGTGCCAGCACCTCGGGGAGAGAAGCTTTCTTT. As protein: CASTSGREAFF.

The genes are TRBV4-1 and TRBJ2-3; the match to TRBD2 covers 8 bases. V was pared by 2 bases and J by 1 base, with 5 bases of the junction left unmatched. Looked up from germline, CDR1 is MGHRA and CDR2 is YSYEKL. This CDR3 contains 16 residues. The CDR3 sequence is CASSQTGRGGTDTQYF. The CDR3 DNA sequence: TGCGCCAGCAGCCAAACCGGGAGGGGGGGCACAGATACGCAGTATTTT.

The chain combines TRBV13 with TRBJ1-6; TRBD1 agrees at 10 bases. Germline lookup yields CDR1 PRHDT and CDR2 FYEKMQ (reference sequence). The V segment lost 5 bases and the J segment 13 bases; nucleotides outside the gene matches: 8. The CDR3 runs 14 residues. This CDR3 reads CASSPGQGFSPLHF. The CDR3 DNA reads TGTGCCAGCAGCCCGGGACAGGGGTTTTCGCCCCTCCACTTT.

The V gene is TRBV19, the J gene TRBJ2-5; D ambiguous. Germline CDR1 LNHDA, CDR2 SQIVND (reference sequence). The CDR3 runs to 14 residues. V lost 2 bases and J lost 4, with 11 bases in between. This CDR3 is CASSINQDRETQYF. CDR3 DNA: TGTGCCAGTAGTATAAATCAGGATCGAGAGACCCAGTACTTC. The full variable domain, rest sourced from reference TRBV19 and TRBJ2-5, is DGGITQSPKYLFRKEGQNVTLSCEQNLNHDAMYWYRQDPGQGLRLIYYSQIVNDFQKGDIAEGYSVSREKKESFPLTVTSAQKNPTAFYLCASSINQDRETQYFGPGTRLLVL.

This clone turned up a few times. V gene TRBV2 combines with J gene TRBJ2-7; D gene uncertain. Germline V lookup: CDR1 SNHLY, CDR2 FYNNEI. The CDR3 contains 15 residues. V lost 2 bases and J 2 bases, leaving 13 bases between the germline ends. Here the CDR3 DNA reads TGTGCCAGCAGTGAAATTCAGGTGAACGCCTACGAGCAGTACTTC. Translation: CASSEIQVNAYEQYF.

This rearrangement joins TRBV10-1 to TRBJ2-4; maybe TRBD2 (5 bases). Germline CDR1 WNHNN, CDR2 SYGVQD (reference sequence). Trimming removed 0 bases from V and 0 bases from J, with 6 bases in between. This CDR3 is 15 amino acids long. In DNA, the CDR3 is TGCGCCAGCAGTGAGTCCGGGGAAGCCAAAAACATTCAGTACTTC. Its protein product is CASSESGEAKNIQYF.

This clone was picked up one time. This sequence joins TRBV9 and TRBJ1-2, with 9 positions matching TRBD1. The germline V gene encodes CDR1 SGDLS and CDR2 YYNGEE. The V segment lost 0 bases and the J segment 8 bases; nucleotides outside the gene matches: 11. This CDR3 region has 16 residues. CDR3 sequence reads: CASSVDVTGGVRGYTF. Written as DNA, the CDR3 is TGTGCCAGCAGCGTAGATGTGACAGGGGGGGTGCGAGGCTACACCTTC.

The rearrangement joins TRBV28 to TRBJ2-5, with 7 bases matching TRBD2. Looked up from germline, CDR1 is MDHEN and CDR2 is SYDVKM. This CDR3 contains 14 residues. J lost 5 bases, V lost 8 bases, and 11 bases had no gene match. The CDR3 bases are TGTGCCAGCCTGCGCGCGGGGGTAGGCGAGACCCAGTACTTC. Its protein product is CASLRAGVGETQYF.